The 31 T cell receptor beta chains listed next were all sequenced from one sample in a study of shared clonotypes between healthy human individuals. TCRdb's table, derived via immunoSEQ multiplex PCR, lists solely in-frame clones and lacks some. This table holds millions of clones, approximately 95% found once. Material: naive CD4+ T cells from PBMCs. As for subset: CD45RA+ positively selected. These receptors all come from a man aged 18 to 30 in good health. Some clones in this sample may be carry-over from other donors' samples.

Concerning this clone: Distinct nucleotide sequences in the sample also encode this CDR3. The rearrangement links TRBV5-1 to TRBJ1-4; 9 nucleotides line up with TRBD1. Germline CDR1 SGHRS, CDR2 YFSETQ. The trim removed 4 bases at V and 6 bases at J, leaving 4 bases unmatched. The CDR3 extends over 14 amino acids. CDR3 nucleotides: TGCGCCAGCAGCCCGGGACAGGGAGATGAAAAACTGTTTTTT. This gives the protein CASSPGQGDEKLFF.

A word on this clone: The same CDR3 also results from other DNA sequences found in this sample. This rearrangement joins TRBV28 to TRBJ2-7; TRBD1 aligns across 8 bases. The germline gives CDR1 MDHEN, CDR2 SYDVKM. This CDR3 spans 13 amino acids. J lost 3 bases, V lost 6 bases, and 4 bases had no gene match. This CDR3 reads CASSLGTGYEQYF. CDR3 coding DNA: TGTGCCAGCAGCTTAGGGACAGGCTACGAGCAGTACTTC.

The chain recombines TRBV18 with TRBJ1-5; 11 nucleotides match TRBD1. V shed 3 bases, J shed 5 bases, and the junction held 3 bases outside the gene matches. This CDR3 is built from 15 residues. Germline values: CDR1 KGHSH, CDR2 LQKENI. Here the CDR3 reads CASSPGTGGHQPQHF. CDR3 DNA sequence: TGTGCCAGCTCACCGGGGACAGGGGGTCATCAGCCCCAGCATTTT.

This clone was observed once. As DNA, the CDR3 is TGTGCCAGCAGCTTTGGGATCGGCACAGATACGCAGTATTTT. Residues: CASSFGIGTDTQYF. This chain joins TRBV11-2 and TRBJ2-3; no clear D. CDR1 is SGHAT, CDR2 FQNNGV, per germline. The CDR3 is 14 amino acids. Trimming stripped 3 bases from V and 1 base from J, with 8 bases between.

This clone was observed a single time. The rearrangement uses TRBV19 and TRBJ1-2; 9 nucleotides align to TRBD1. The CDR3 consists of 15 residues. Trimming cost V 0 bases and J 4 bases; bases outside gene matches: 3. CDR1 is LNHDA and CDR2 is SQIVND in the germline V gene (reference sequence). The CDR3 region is CASSIDTGGPYGYTF. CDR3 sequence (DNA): TGTGCCAGTAGTATAGACACAGGGGGCCCCTATGGCTACACCTTC.

In DNA, the CDR3 is TGTGCCAGCGTGGCGGCTGGACAGGGAGGCCAGCCCCAGCATTTT. The encoded protein is CASVAAGQGGQPQHF. The chain carries TRBV28 and TRBJ1-5; 8 bases agree with TRBD1. The J segment lost 7 bases and the V segment lost 8 bases, leaving 13 bases of the junction unmatched. CDR3 length: 15 residues. Germline CDR1 MDHEN, CDR2 SYDVKM. The full variable domain, its missing parts supplied by reference TRBV28 and TRBJ1-5, is DVKVTQSSRYLVKRTGEKVFLECVQDMDHENMFWYRQDPGLGLRLIYFSYDVKMKEKGDIPEGYSVSREKKERFSLILESASTNQTSMYLCASVAAGQGGQPQHFGDGTRLSIL.

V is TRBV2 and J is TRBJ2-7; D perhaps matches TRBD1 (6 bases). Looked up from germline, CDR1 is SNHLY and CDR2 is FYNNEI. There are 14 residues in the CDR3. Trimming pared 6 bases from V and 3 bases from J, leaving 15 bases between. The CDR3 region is CASRTNRESYEQYF. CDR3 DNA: TGTGCCAGCAGGACAAACAGGGAAAGCTACGAGCAGTACTTC.

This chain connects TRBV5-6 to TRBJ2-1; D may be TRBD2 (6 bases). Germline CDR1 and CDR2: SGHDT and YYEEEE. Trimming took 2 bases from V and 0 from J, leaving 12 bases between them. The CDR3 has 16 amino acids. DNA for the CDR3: TGTGCCAGCAGCTTTTTAGCGGAGGACTCCTACAATGAGCAGTTCTTC. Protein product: CASSFLAEDSYNEQFF.

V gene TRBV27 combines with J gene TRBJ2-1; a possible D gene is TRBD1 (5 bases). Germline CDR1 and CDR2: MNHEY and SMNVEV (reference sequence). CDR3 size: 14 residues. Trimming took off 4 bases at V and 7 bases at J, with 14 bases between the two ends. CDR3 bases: TGTGCCAGCAGTTCAAGGGGCAGGAGAAATGAGCAGTTCTTC. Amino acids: CASSSRGRRNEQFF.

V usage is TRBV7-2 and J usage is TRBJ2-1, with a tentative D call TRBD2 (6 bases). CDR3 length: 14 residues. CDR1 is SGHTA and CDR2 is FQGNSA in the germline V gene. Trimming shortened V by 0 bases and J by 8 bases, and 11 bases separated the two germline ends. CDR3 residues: CASSLAGGGDEQFF. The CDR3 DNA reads TGTGCCAGCAGCTTAGCGGGAGGCGGGGATGAGCAGTTCTTC.

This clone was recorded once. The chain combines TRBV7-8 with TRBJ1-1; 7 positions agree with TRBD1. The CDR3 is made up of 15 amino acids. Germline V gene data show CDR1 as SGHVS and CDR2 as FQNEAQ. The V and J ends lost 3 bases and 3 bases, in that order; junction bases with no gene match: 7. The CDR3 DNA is TGTGCCAGCAGCTTGACACGACAGGGCGACACTGAAGCTTTCTTT. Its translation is CASSLTRQGDTEAFF.

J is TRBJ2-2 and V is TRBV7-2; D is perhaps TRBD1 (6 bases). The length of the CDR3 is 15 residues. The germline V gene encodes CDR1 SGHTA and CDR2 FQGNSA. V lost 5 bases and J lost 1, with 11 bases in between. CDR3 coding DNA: TGTGCCAGCAGCATAAGAGGGGGGAACACCGGGGAGCTGTTTTTT. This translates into CASSIRGGNTGELFF.

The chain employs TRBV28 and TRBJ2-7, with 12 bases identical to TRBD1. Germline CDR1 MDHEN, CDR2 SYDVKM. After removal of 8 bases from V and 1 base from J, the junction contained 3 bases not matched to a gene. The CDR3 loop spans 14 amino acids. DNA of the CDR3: TGTGCCAGCCGGGACAGGGGGCCTTCCTACGAGCAGTACTTC. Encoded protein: CASRDRGPSYEQYF.

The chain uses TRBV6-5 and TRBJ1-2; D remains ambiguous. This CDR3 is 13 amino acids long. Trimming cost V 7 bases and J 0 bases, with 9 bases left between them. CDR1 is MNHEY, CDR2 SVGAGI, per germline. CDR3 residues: CASKDGTNYGYTF. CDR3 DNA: TGTGCCAGCAAGGACGGAACTAACTATGGCTACACCTTC.

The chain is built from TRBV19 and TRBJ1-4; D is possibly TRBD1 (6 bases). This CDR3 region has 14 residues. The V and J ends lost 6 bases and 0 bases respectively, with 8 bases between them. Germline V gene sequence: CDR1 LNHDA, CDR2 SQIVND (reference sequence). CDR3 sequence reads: CASRWTATNEKLFF. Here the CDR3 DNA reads TGTGCCAGTAGGTGGACAGCAACTAATGAAAAACTGTTTTTT.

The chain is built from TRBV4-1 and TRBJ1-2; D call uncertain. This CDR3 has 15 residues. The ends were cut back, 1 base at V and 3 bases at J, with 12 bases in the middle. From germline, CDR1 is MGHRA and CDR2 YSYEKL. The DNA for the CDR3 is TGCGCCAGCAGCCAAGGGTACACGGTCTACTATGGCTACACCTTC. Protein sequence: CASSQGYTVYYGYTF.

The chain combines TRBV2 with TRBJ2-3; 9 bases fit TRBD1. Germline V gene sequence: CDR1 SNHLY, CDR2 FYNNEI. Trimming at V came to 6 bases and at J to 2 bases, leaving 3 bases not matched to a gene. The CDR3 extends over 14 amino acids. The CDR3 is CASSGQGPTDTQYF. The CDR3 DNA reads TGTGCCAGCAGCGGACAGGGGCCCACAGATACGCAGTATTTT. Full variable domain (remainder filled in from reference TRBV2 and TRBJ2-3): EPEVTQTPSHQVTQMGQEVILRCVPISNHLYFYWYRQILGQKVEFLVSFYNNEISEKSEIFDDQFSVERPDGSNFTLKIRSTKLEDSAMYFCASSGQGPTDTQYFGPGTRLTVL.

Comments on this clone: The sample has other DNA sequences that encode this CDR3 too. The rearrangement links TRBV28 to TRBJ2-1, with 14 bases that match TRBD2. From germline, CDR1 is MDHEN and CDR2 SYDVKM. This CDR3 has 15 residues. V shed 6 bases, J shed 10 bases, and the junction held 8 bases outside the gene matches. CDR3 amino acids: CASRPGLAGVGEQFF. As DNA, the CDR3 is TGTGCCAGCAGACCGGGACTAGCGGGAGTGGGGGAGCAGTTCTTC.

Written as DNA, the CDR3 is TGCGCCAGCAGCCAAGGGTCCTCTATACAGTTTAATGAAAAACTGTTTTTT. It translates to CASSQGSSIQFNEKLFF. The J gene is TRBJ1-4, the V gene TRBV4-3; no clear D. The V gene lost 1 base and the J gene lost 4 bases, with 16 bases spanning the gap. CDR1 is LGHNA, CDR2 YSLEER, per germline. CDR3 length equals 17 residues.

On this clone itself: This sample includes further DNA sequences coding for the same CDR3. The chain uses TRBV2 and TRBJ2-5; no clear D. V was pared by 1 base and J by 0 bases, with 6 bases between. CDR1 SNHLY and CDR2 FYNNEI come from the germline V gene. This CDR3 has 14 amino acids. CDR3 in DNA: TGTGCCAGCAGTGAAGACCGGTACCAAGAGACCCAGTACTTC. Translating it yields CASSEDRYQETQYF.

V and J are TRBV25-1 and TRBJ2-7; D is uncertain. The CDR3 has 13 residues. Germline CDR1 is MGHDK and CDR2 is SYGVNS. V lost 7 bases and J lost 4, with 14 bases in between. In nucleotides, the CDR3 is TGTGCCAGCACTCGTGTTAGGAATTACGAGCAGTACTTC. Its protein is CASTRVRNYEQYF.

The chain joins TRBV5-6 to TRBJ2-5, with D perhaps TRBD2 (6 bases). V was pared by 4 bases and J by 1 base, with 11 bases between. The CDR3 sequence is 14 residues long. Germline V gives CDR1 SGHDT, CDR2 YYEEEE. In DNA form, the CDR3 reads TGTGCCAGCAGCCTAACCGGGGGCCAAGAGACCCAGTACTTC. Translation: CASSLTGGQETQYF.

CDR3 sequence (DNA): TGTGCCAGCAGTTCACGAGCCGGGACGGACGAGCAGTTCTTC. Its translation is CASSSRAGTDEQFF. This chain joins TRBV28 and TRBJ2-1, with D perhaps being TRBD1 or TRBD2 (5 bases each). The germline gives CDR1 MDHEN, CDR2 SYDVKM. V lost 4 bases and J 10 bases, leaving 17 bases between the germline ends. This CDR3 comprises 14 residues.

The CDR3 spells CASSLSGRFLNEQFF. DNA of the CDR3: TGTGCCAGCAGCCTTAGCGGGAGATTTCTCAATGAGCAGTTCTTC. The V gene is TRBV2, the J gene TRBJ2-1; 9 bases agree with TRBD2. The CDR3 has 15 amino acids. V dropped 6 bases and J dropped 6; count of bases not matched to a gene: 9. Germline CDR1 is SNHLY and CDR2 is FYNNEI. The variable domain in full, with the rest retrieved from reference TRBV2 and TRBJ2-1, is EPEVTQTPSHQVTQMGQEVILRCVPISNHLYFYWYRQILGQKVEFLVSFYNNEISEKSEIFDDQFSVERPDGSNFTLKIRSTKLEDSAMYFCASSLSGRFLNEQFFGPGTRLTVL.

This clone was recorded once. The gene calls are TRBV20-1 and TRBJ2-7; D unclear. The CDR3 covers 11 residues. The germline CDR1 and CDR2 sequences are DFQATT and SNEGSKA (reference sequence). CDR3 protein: CRGVGPYEQYF. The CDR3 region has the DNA TGCAGGGGCGTAGGGCCCTACGAGCAGTACTTC.

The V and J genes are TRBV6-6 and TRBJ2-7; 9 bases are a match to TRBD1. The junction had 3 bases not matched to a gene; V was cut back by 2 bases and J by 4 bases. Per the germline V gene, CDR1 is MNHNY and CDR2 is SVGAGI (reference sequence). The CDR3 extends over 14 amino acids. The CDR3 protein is CASSYGDREYEQYF. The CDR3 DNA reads TGTGCCAGCAGTTACGGGGACAGGGAGTACGAGCAGTACTTC.

The CDR3 here is CASSDRPGQGYTDTQYF. CDR3 DNA: TGTGCCAGCAGTGATCGACCGGGACAGGGATACACAGATACGCAGTATTTT. The rearrangement joins TRBV6-1 to TRBJ2-3; TRBD1 matches at 9 bases. Unmatched junction bases numbered 9, after V lost 3 bases and J lost 2 bases. In germline, CDR1 is MNHNS, CDR2 SASEGT. This CDR3 comprises 17 residues.

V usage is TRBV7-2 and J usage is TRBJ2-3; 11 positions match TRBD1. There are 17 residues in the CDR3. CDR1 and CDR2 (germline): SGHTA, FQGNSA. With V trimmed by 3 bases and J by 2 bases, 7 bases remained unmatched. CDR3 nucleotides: TGTGCCAGCAGCTTGCGGACAGGGGGCAGGAACACAGATACGCAGTATTTT. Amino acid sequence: CASSLRTGGRNTDTQYF.

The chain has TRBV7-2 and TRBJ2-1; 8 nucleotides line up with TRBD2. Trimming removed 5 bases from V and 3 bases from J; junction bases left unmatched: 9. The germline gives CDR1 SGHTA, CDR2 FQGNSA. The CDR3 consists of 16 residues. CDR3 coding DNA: TGTGCCAGCAGCCTCACCGGCAGCGGGAGCTACAATGAGCAGTTCTTC. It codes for CASSLTGSGSYNEQFF.

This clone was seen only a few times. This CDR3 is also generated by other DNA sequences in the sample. This chain's CDR3 is CASSRTGGGNQPQHF. The DNA for the CDR3 is TGTGCCAGTTCCCGGACAGGGGGCGGCAATCAGCCCCAGCATTTT. This chain uses TRBV19 with TRBJ1-5; 11 bases fit TRBD1. The CDR3 has 15 amino acids. V shed 8 bases, J shed 2 bases, and the junction held 5 bases outside the gene matches. The germline gives CDR1 LNHDA, CDR2 SQIVND (reference sequence).

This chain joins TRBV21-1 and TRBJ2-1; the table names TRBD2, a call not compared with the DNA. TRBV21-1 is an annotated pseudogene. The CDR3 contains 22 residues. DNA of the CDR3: TGTGCCAGCAGCAAAGGATGTCTAGCGGGGAGGACCCGGCGTATAACTCACAATGAGCAGTTCTTC. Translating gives CASSKGCLAGRTRRITHNEQFF.